The 2 T cell receptor beta chains below all came from one sample that was sequenced in a study of blood T cell repertoires in COVID-19. Using immunoSEQ multiplex PCR, the repertoire was profiled, and TCRdb retains in-frame clones only, with some absent. The table lists some 40,000 clones, 80% to 90% of them singletons. Sequencing was done on a sample of peripheral blood. These receptors were obtained from a man between 70 and 80 years old with acute or convalescent COVID-19.

The chain links TRBV12-2 to TRBJ2-1; the table names TRBD2, a call not compared with the DNA. TRBV12-2 corresponds to a pseudogene. This CDR3 comprises 14 residues. The CDR3 reads CASRLERRPNEQFF. The CDR3 DNA follows: TGTGCAAGTCGCTTAGAGCGACGGCCCAATGAGCAGTTCTTC.

This rearrangement joins TRBV19 to TRBJ1-5; D remains ambiguous. Trimming took off 3 bases at V and 6 bases at J, with 6 bases between the two ends. CDR1 LNHDA and CDR2 SQIVND come from the germline V gene (reference sequence). The CDR3 totals 12 residues. For the CDR3, the DNA is TGTGCCAGTAGTATGAGTGGTCAGCCCCAGCATTTT. Translating it yields CASSMSGQPQHF. The full variable domain, with the rest looked up from reference TRBV19 and TRBJ1-5, is DGGITQSPKYLFRKEGQNVTLSCEQNLNHDAMYWYRQDPGQGLRLIYYSQIVNDFQKGDIAEGYSVSREKKESFPLTVTSAQKNPTAFYLCASSMSGQPQHFGDGTRLSIL.